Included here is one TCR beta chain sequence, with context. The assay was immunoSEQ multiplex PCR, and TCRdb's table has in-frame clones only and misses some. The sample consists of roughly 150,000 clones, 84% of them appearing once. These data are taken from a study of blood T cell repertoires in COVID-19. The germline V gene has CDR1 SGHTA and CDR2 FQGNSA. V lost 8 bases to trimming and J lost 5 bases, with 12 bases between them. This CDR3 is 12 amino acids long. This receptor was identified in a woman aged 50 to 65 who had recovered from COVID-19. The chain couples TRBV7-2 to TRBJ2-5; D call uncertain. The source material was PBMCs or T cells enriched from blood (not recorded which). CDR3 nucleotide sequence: TGTGCCAGCGGCCCCCGTACGGAGACCCAGTACTTC. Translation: CASGPRTETQYF.